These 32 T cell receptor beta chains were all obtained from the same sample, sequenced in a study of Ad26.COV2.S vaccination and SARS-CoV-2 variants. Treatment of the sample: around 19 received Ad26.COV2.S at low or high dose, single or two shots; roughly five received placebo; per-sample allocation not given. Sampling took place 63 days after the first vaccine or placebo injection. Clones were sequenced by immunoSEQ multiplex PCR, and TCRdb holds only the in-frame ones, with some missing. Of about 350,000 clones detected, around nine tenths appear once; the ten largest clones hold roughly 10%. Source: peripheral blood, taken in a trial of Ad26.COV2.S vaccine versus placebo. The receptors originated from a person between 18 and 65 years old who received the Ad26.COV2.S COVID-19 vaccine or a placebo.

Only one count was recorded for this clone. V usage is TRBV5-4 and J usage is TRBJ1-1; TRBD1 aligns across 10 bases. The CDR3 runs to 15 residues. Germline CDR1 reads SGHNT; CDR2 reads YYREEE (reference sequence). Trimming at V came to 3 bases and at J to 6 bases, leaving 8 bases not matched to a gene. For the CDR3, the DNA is TGTGCCAGCAGCTGGGGGACAGGGGATATGGCTGAAGCTTTCTTT. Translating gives CASSWGTGDMAEAFF.

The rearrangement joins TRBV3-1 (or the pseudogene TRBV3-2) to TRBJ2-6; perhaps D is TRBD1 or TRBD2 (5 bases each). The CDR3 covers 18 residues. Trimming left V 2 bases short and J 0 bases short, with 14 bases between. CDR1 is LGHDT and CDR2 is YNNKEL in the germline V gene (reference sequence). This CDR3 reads CASSQLGRMSSGANVLTF. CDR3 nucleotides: TGTGCCAGCAGCCAATTGGGACGAATGAGCTCTGGGGCCAACGTCCTGACTTTC.

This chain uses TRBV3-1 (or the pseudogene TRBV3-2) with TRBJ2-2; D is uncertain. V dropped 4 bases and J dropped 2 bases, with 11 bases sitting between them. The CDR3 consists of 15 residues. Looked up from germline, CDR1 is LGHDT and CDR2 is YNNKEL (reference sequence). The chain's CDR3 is CASSPLNKNTGELFF. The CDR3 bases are TGTGCCAGCAGCCCCTTGAACAAAAACACCGGGGAGCTGTTTTTT.

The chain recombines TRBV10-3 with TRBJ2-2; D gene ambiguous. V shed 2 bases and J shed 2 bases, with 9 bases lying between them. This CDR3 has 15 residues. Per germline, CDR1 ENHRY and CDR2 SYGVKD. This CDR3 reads CAISESLVNTGELFF. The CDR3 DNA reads TGTGCCATCAGTGAGAGCCTGGTAAACACCGGGGAGCTGTTTTTT.

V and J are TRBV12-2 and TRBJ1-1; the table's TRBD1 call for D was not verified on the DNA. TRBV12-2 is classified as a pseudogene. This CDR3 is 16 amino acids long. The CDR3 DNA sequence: TGTGCAAGTCGCTTCGAATCGGACACCCTGAACACTGAAGCTTTCTTT. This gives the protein CASRFESDTLNTEAFF.

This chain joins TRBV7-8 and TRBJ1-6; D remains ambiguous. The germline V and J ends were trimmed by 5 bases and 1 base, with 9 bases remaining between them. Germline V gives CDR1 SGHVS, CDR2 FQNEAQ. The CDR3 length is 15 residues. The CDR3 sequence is CASSPPYSYNSPLHF. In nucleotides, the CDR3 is TGTGCCAGCAGCCCCCCGTATTCCTATAATTCACCCCTCCACTTT.

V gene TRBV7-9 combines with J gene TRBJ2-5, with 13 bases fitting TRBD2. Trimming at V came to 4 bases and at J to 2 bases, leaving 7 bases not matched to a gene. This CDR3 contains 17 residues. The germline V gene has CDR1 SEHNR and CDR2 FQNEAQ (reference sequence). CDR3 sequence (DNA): TGTGCCAGCAGCTCGCAGCGACTAGCGGGGGGACAAGAGACCCAGTACTTC. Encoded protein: CASSSQRLAGGQETQYF.

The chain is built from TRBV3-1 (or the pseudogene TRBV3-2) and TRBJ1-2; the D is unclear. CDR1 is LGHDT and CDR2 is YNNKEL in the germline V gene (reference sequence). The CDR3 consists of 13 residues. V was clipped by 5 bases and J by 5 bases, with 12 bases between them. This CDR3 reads CASSVEGSYGYTF. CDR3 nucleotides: TGTGCCAGCAGCGTCGAGGGTTCTTATGGCTACACCTTC.

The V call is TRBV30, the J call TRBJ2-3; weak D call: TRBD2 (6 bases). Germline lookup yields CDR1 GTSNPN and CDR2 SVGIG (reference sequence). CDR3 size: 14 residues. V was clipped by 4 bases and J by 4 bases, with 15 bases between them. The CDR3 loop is CAWIGGSGADTQYF. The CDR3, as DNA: TGTGCCTGGATTGGAGGGTCGGGGGCAGATACGCAGTATTTT.

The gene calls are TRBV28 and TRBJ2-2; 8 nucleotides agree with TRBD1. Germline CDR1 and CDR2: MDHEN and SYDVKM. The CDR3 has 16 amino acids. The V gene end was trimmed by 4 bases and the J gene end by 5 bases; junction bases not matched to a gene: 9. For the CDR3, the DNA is TGTGCCAGCAGTTCGGCCGGACAGGGTAGGACCGGGGAGCTGTTTTTT. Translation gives CASSSAGQGRTGELFF.

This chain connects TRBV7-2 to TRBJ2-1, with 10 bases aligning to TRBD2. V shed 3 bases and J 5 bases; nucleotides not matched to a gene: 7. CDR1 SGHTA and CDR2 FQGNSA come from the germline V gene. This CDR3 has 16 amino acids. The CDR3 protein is CASSFRGTSDNNEQFF. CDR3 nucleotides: TGTGCCAGCAGCTTCCGGGGGACTAGCGATAACAATGAGCAGTTCTTC.

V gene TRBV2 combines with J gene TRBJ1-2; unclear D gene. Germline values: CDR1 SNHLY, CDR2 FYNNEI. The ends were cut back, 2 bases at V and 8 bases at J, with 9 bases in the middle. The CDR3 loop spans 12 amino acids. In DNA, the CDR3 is TGTGCCAGCAGTGAAAGAGGGCTCGGCTACACCTTC. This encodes CASSERGLGYTF.

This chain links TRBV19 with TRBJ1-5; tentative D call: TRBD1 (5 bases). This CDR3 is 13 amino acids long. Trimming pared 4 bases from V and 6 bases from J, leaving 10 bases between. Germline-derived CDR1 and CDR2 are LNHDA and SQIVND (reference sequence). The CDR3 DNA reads TGTGCCAGTAGTACAGCAGGGATTCAGCCCCAGCATTTT. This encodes CASSTAGIQPQHF.

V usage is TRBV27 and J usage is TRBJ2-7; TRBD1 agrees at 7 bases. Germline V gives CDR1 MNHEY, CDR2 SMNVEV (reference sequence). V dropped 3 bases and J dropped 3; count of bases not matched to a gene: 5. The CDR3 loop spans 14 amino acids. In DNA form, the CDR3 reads TGTGCCAGCAGTTTCCGGGACAGCGGCTACGAGCAGTACTTC. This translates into CASSFRDSGYEQYF.

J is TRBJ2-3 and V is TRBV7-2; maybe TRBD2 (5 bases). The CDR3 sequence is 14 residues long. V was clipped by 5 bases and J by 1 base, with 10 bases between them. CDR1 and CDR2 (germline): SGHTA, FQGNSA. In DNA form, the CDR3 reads TGTGCCAGCAGCCTTAGGACTCGCACAGATACGCAGTATTTT. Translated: CASSLRTRTDTQYF.

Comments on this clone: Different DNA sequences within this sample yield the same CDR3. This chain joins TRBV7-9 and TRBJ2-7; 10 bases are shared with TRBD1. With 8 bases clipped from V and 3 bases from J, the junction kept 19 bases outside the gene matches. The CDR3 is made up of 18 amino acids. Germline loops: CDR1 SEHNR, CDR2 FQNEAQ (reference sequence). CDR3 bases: TGTGCCAGCCGCCCGGGGGGGGACAGGGGTGGACGGAGCTACGAGCAGTACTTC. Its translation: CASRPGGDRGGRSYEQYF. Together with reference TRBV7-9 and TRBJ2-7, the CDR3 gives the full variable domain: DTGVSQNPRHKITKRGQNVTFRCDPISEHNRLYWYRQTLGQGPEFLTYFQNEAQLEKSRLLSDRFSAERPKGSFSTLEIQRTEQGDSAMYLCASRPGGDRGGRSYEQYFGPGTRLTVT.

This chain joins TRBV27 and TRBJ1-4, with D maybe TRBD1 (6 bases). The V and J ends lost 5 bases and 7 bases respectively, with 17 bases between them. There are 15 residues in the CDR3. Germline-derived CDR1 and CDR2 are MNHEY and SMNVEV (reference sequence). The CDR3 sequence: CASSNRQALGEKLFF. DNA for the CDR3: TGTGCCAGCAGTAACCGACAGGCTTTGGGTGAAAAACTGTTTTTT. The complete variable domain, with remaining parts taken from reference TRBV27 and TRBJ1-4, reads EAQVTQNPRYLITVTGKKLTVTCSQNMNHEYMSWYRQDPGLGLRQIYYSMNVEVTDKGDVPEGYKVSRKEKRNFPLILESPSPNQTSLYFCASSNRQALGEKLFFGSGTQLSVL.

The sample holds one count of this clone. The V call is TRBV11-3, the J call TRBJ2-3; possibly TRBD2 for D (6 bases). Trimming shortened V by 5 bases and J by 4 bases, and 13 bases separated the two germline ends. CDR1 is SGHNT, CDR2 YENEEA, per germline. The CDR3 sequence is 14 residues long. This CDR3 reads CASSLGGEADTQYF. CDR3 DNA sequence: TGTGCCAGCAGCCTCGGAGGGGAAGCAGATACGCAGTATTTT.

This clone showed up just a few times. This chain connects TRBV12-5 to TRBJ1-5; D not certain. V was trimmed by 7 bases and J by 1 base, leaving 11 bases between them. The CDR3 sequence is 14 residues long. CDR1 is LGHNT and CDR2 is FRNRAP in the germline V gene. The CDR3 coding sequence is TGTGCTAGTGCCGAGAGCCTGAGCAATCAGCCCCAGCATTTT. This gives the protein CASAESLSNQPQHF.

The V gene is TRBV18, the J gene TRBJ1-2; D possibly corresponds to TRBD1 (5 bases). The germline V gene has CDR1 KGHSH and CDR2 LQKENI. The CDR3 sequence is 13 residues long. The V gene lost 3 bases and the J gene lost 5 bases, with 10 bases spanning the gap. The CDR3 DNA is TGTGCCAGCTCACCCGTACAGGATTATGGCTACACCTTC. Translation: CASSPVQDYGYTF.

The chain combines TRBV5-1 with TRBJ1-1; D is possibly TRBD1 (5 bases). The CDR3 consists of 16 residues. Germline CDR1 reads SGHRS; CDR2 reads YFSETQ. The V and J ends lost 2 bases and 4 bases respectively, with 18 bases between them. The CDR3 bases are TGCGCCAGCAGCTTAACAGGCGAAAGCCCCTTCACTGAAGCTTTCTTT. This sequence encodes CASSLTGESPFTEAFF.

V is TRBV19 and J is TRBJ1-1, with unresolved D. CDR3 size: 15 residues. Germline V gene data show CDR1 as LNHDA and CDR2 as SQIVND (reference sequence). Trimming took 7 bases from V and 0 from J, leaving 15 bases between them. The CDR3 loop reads CASNSGWTLNTEAFF. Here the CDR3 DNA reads TGTGCCAGTAATAGTGGGTGGACTCTGAACACTGAAGCTTTCTTT.

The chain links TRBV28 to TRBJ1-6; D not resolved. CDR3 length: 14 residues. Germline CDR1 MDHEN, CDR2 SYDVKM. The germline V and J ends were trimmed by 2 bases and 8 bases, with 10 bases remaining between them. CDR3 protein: CASSLRTGDSPLHF. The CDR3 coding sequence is TGTGCCAGCAGTTTACGGACCGGGGATTCACCCCTCCACTTT. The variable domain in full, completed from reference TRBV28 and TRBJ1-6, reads DVKVTQSSRYLVKRTGEKVFLECVQDMDHENMFWYRQDPGLGLRLIYFSYDVKMKEKGDIPEGYSVSREKKERFSLILESASTNQTSMYLCASSLRTGDSPLHFGNGTRLTVT.

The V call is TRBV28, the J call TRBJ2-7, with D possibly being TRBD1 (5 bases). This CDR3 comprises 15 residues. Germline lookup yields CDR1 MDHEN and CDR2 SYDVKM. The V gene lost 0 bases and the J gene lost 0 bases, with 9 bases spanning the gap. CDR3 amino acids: CASSLWTQDSYEQYF. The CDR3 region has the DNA TGTGCCAGCAGTTTATGGACACAGGACTCCTACGAGCAGTACTTC.

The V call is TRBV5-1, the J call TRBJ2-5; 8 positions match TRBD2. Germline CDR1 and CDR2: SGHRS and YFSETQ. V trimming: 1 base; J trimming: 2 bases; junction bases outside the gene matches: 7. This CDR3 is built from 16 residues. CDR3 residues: CASSLLPGGTQETQYF. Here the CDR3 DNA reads TGCGCCAGCAGCTTGCTCCCGGGGGGGACTCAAGAGACCCAGTACTTC.

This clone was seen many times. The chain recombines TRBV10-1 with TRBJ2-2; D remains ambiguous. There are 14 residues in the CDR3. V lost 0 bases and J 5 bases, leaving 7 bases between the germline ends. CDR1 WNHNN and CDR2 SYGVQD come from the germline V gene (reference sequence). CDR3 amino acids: CASSESMVTGELFF. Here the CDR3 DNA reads TGCGCCAGCAGTGAGTCGATGGTGACCGGGGAGCTGTTTTTT.

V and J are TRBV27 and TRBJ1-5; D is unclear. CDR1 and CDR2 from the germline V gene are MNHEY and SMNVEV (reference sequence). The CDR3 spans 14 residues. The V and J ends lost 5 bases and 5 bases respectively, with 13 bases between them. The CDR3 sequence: CASSLIGDDQPQHF. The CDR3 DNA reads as TGTGCCAGCAGTCTGATTGGGGATGATCAGCCCCAGCATTTT.

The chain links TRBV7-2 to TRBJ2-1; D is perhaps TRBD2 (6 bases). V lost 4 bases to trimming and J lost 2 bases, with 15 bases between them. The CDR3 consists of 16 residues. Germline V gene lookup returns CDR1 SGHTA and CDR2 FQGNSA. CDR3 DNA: TGTGCCAGCAGCTCTACAGGAGGGAGCCCCTACAATGAGCAGTTCTTC. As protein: CASSSTGGSPYNEQFF.

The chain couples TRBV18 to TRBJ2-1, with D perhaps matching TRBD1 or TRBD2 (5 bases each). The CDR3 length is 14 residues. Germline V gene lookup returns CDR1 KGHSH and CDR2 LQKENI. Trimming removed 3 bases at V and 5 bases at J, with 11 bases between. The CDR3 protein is CASSPRDEHNEQFF. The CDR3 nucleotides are TGTGCCAGCTCACCCCGGGACGAACACAATGAGCAGTTCTTC. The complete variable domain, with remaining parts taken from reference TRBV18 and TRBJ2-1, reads NAGVMQNPRHLVRRRGQEARLRCSPMKGHSHVYWYRQLPEEGLKFMVYLQKENIIDESGMPKERFSAEFPKEGPSILRIQQVVRGDSAAYFCASSPRDEHNEQFFGPGTRLTVL.

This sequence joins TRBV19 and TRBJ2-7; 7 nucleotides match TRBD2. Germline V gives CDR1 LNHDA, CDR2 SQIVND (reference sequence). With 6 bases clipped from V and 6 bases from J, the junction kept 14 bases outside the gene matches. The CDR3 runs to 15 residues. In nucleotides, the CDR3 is TGTGCCAGTAGAGGCCGGGGAGGGAGTTTCGGCGAGCAGTACTTC. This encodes CASRGRGGSFGEQYF.

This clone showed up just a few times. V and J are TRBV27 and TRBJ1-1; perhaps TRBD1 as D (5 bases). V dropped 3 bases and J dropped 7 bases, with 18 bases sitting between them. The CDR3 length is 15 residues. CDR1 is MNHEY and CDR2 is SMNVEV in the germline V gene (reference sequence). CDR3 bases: TGTGCCAGCAGTTTTTTCCCAGGAAGGAGGGGTGAAGCTTTCTTT. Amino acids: CASSFFPGRRGEAFF.

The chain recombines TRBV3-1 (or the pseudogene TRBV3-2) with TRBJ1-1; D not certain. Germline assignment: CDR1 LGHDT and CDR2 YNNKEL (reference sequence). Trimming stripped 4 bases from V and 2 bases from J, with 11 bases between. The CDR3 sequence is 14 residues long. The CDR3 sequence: CASSPRISNTEAFF. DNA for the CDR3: TGTGCCAGCAGCCCAAGGATCTCTAACACTGAAGCTTTCTTT.